This passage covers 5 T cell receptor beta chains from one sample sequenced in a study of patients and donors after allogeneic stem cell transplantation. TCRdb fed the RT-PCR reads into MiXCR, producing one record per CDR3 protein. This sample carries 160,000 or so distinct CDR3 sequences, approximately 25% of them seen once, and the ten largest clones take about 25%. The sample comprised blood, either unsorted or a sorted T cell fraction (not recorded which). These receptors originate from a human donor who was either an allogeneic HSCT recipient or a stem cell or donor lymphocyte infusion donor (not recorded which). It is not recorded whose cells these are; they may come from a transplant donor.

The chain employs TRBV4-1 and TRBJ1-2, with 7 bases that match TRBD1. Germline V gives CDR1 MGHRA, CDR2 YSYEKL. This CDR3 is built from 17 residues. The V and J ends lost 4 bases and 4 bases, in that order; junction bases with no gene match: 15. CDR3 in amino acids: CASSRAGRDRIFYGYTF. CDR3 coding DNA: TGCGCCAGCAGCCGGGCCGGGAGGGACAGAATCTTCTATGGCTACACCTTC.

This chain connects TRBV5-5 to TRBJ1-1; D possibly corresponds to TRBD1 (6 bases). The CDR3 length is 14 residues. V lost 4 bases, J lost 4 bases, and 14 bases lay in between. From germline, CDR1 is SGHKS and CDR2 YYEKEE (reference sequence). The CDR3 nucleotides are TGTGCCAGCAGCCACCAGGGGTTGGGCACTGAAGCTTTCTTT. This translates into CASSHQGLGTEAFF.

In its sample, this clonotype was seen a few times. The chain couples TRBV20-1 to TRBJ1-6, with D hard to call. There are 12 residues in the CDR3. Deletions cut 0 bases from V and 6 bases from J, with 3 bases between. CDR1 DFQATT and CDR2 SNEGSKA come from the germline V gene (reference sequence). In DNA, the CDR3 is TGCAGTGCTAGAGAGGGTAATTCACCCCTCCACTTT. Residues: CSAREGNSPLHF.

The chain employs TRBV5-1 and TRBJ1-1; maybe TRBD1 (6 bases). Trimming cost V 4 bases and J 6 bases, with 19 bases left between them. The CDR3 contains 15 residues. CDR1 SGHRS and CDR2 YFSETQ come from the germline V gene. The CDR3 is CASSTLTGWFAEAFF. The CDR3 DNA follows: TGCGCCAGCAGCACTCTAACAGGGTGGTTTGCTGAAGCTTTCTTT.

This clonotype has just a few counts. The rearrangement links TRBV20-1 to TRBJ2-7, with no clear D. The CDR3 extends over 13 amino acids. CDR1 is DFQATT and CDR2 is SNEGSKA in the germline V gene (reference sequence). Trimming took 1 base from V and 1 from J, leaving 8 bases between them. This CDR3 is CSARVEMSYEQYF. DNA for the CDR3: TGCAGTGCTAGAGTGGAGATGTCCTACGAGCAGTACTTC.